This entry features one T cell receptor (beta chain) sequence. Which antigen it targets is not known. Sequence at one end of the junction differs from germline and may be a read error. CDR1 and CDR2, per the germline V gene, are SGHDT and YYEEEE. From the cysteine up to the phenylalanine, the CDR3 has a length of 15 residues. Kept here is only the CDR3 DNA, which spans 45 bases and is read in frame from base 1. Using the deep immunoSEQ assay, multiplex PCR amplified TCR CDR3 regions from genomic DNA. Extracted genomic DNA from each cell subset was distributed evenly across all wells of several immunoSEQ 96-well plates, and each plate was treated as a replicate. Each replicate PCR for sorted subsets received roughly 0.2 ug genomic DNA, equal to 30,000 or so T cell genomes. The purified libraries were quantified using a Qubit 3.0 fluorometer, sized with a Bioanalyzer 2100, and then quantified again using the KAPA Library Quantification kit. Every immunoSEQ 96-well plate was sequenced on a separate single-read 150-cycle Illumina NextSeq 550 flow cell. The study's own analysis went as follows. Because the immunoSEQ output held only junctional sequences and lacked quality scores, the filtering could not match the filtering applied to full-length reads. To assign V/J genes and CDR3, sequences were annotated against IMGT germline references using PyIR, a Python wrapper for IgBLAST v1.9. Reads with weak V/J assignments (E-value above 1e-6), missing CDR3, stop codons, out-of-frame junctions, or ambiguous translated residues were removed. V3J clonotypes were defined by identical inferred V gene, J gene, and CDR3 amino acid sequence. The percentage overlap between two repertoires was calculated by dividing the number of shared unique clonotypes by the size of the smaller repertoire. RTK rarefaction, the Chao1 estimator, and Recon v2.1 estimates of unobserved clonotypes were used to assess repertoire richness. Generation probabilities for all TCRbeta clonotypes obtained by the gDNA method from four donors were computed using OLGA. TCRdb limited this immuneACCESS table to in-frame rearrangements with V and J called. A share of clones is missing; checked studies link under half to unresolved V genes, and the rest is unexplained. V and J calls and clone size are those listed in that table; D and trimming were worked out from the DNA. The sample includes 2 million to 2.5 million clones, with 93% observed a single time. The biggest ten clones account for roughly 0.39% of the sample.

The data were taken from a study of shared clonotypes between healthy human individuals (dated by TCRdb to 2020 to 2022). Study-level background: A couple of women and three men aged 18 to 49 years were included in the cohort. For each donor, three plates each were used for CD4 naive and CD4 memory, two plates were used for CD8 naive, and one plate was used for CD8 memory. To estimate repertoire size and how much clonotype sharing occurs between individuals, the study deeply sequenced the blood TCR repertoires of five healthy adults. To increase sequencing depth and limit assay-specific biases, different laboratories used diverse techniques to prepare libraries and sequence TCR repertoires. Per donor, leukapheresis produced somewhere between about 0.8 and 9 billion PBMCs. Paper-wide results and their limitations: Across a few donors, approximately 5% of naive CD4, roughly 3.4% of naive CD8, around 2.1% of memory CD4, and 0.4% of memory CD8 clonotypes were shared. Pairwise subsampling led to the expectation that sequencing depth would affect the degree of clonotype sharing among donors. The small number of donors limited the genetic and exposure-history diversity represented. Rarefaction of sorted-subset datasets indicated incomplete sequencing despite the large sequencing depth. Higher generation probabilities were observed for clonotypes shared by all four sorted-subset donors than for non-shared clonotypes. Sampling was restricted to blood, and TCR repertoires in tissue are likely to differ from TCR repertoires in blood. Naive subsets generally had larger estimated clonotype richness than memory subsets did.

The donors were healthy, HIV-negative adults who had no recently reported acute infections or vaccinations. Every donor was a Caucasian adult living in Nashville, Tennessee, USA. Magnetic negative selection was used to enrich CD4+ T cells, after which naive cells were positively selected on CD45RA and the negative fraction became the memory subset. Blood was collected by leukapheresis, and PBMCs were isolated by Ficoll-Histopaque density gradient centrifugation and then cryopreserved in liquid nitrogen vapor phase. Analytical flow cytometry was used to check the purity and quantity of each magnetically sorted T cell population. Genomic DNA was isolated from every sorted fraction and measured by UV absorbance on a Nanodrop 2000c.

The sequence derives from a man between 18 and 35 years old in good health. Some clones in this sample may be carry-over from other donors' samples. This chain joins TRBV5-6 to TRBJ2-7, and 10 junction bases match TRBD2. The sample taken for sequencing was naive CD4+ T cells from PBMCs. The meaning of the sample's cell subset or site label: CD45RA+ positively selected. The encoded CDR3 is CAGSLDLAGVYEQYF. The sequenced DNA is TGTGCCGGCAGCTTGGACCTAGCGGGAGTGTACGAGCAGTACTTC.